This record looks at one TCR beta chain sequence and its context. The germline CDR1 and CDR2 sequences are LGHNA and YSLEER. The J segment lost 3 bases and the V segment lost 1 base, leaving 4 bases of the junction unmatched. The CDR3 runs to 15 residues. The data belong to a study of blood T cell repertoires in COVID-19. Across the study: There were acute and convalescent COVID-19 samples, and they came from the United States, Italy and Spain.

Clones were sequenced by immunoSEQ multiplex PCR, and TCRdb holds only the in-frame ones, with some missing. The table shows a few hundred thousand clones, with around 87% occurring only once. The chain is built from TRBV4-3 and TRBJ2-7, with 9 bases that match TRBD1. The TCR was taken from a man aged 25-40 years who had been exposed to COVID-19. The sequencing sample was made of PBMCs or T cells enriched from blood (not recorded which). CDR3 sequence (DNA): TGCGCCAGCAGCCAAGCGGGACAGGGAGGCTACGAGCAGTACTTC. Translation gives CASSQAGQGGYEQYF.